Presented here are 12 T cell receptor beta chains from one specimen sequenced in a study of T cells in Graves' hyperthyroidism and ophthalmopathy. RNA transcripts yielded amplified TCR beta CDR3 regions. The TCR CDR3 first-round RT-PCR relied on the HTBI primer set. In TCRdb, the multiplex PCR reads were re-called with MiXCR into one record per CDR3 protein. The sample lists approximately 400,000 distinct CDR3 sequences; approximately 14% were seen once. Sample: blood. These receptors all come from a woman aged 18-35 years with Graves' hyperthyroidism.

This clonotype was seen more than once but under ten times. The chain has TRBV9 and TRBJ2-2, with unresolved D. Germline values: CDR1 SGDLS, CDR2 YYNGEE. Trimming left V 4 bases short and J 0 bases short, with 7 bases between. The CDR3 consists of 14 residues. This CDR3 reads CASSFGTNTGELFF. The CDR3 DNA is TGTGCCAGCAGCTTTGGGACGAACACCGGGGAGCTGTTTTTT.

This clonotype was detected ten times or more. The chain carries TRBV20-1 and TRBJ2-1; 9 bases are shared with TRBD2. In germline, CDR1 is DFQATT, CDR2 SNEGSKA (reference sequence). V dropped 2 bases and J dropped 5; count of bases not matched to a gene: 4. This CDR3 region has 14 residues. The CDR3 DNA reads as TGCAGTGCTAGAAGCGGACTAGCGCACAATGAGCAGTTCTTC. The encoded protein is CSARSGLAHNEQFF.

V gene TRBV3-1 combines with J gene TRBJ2-1, with D unclear. CDR1 LGHDT and CDR2 YNNKEL come from the germline V gene (reference sequence). V gave up 1 base and J gave up 4 bases, with 11 bases separating them. The CDR3 is made up of 15 amino acids. The CDR3 sequence: CASSQGVLSYNEQFF. CDR3 DNA sequence: TGTGCCAGCAGCCAAGGGGTGTTAAGTTACAATGAGCAGTTCTTC.

This clonotype was seen ten or more times. CDR3 nucleotides: TGTGCCAGCAGTGAATGGGGCATCGAGGTCACTGAAGCTTTCTTT. This encodes CASSEWGIEVTEAFF. This chain connects TRBV25-1 to TRBJ1-1; TRBD1 is a possible D gene (5 bases). Trimming pared 1 base from V and 4 bases from J, leaving 13 bases between. CDR3 length: 15 amino acids. The germline gives CDR1 MGHDK, CDR2 SYGVNS.

This clonotype was detected many times. The chain couples TRBV12-3 or TRBV12-4 to TRBJ1-5; 7 bases are shared with TRBD1. CDR3 length: 13 amino acids. V was pared by 6 bases and J by 7 bases, with 6 bases of the junction left unmatched. The CDR3 bases are TGTGCCAGCAGCGAGAGAGGGGGCCAGCCCCAGCATTTT. As protein: CASSERGGQPQHF.

The chain carries TRBV25-1 and TRBJ2-7; D uncertain. Trimming shortened V by 9 bases and J by 0 bases, and 12 bases separated the two germline ends. Per the germline V gene, CDR1 is MGHDK and CDR2 is SYGVNS. The CDR3 runs to 13 residues. The CDR3 loop is CASRPGPSYEQYF. The CDR3 DNA sequence: TGTGCCAGTCGCCCGGGCCCCTCCTACGAGCAGTACTTC.

V and J are TRBV19 and TRBJ2-1; D gene ambiguous. Germline V gene data show CDR1 as LNHDA and CDR2 as SQIVND (reference sequence). This CDR3 comprises 13 residues. The V and J ends lost 4 bases and 8 bases respectively, with 12 bases between them. The CDR3 is CASSTSLSHEQFF. Written as DNA, the CDR3 is TGTGCCAGTAGTACCTCCTTGTCGCATGAGCAGTTCTTC. The whole variable domain, remainder taken from reference TRBV19 and TRBJ2-1, is DGGITQSPKYLFRKEGQNVTLSCEQNLNHDAMYWYRQDPGQGLRLIYYSQIVNDFQKGDIAEGYSVSREKKESFPLTVTSAQKNPTAFYLCASSTSLSHEQFFGPGTRLTVL.

V gene TRBV10-1 combines with J gene TRBJ1-1; TRBD1 aligns across 7 bases. The CDR3 is 16 residues long. V gave up 7 bases and J gave up 5 bases; unmatched junction bases: 16. Germline lookup yields CDR1 WNHNN and CDR2 SYGVQD (reference sequence). DNA for the CDR3: TGCGCCAGCATACGGGACAGACCATCCAGGATGACTGAAGCTTTCTTT. Its translation is CASIRDRPSRMTEAFF.

This clonotype was detected only a few times. It may be a read error: a sequence one base away is much more abundant. The chain couples TRBV20-1 to TRBJ2-3; D might be TRBD2 (5 bases). Germline V gene sequence: CDR1 DFQATT, CDR2 SNEGSKA (reference sequence). The CDR3 runs to 14 residues. CDR3 sequence (DNA): TGCGGTGAATGGTCAACTAGAATCACAGATACGCAGTATTTT. Residues: CGEWSTRITDTQYF.

This clonotype has at least ten counts. V and J are TRBV12-3 or TRBV12-4 and TRBJ1-4; D not certain. The ends were cut back, 1 base at V and 9 bases at J, with 9 bases in the middle. CDR3 length: 13 residues. In DNA, the CDR3 is TGTGCCAGCAGTTTAGTTAGCGGACAAAAACTGTTTTTT. It translates to CASSLVSGQKLFF.

This clonotype was recorded many times. The chain carries TRBV28 and TRBJ1-2; D not certain. V lost 10 bases and J lost 0, with 18 bases in between. Germline V gene lookup returns CDR1 MDHEN and CDR2 SYDVKM. This CDR3 comprises 15 residues. The DNA for the CDR3 is TGTGCCACTTCGATTACGCCCGGGCCTAACTATGGCTACACCTTC. As protein: CATSITPGPNYGYTF.

The table lists this clonotype with many counts. This chain uses TRBV12-3 or TRBV12-4 with TRBJ2-2, with D possibly being TRBD1 (6 bases). The ends were cut back, 5 bases at V and 0 bases at J, with 7 bases in the middle. This CDR3 is built from 14 residues. As DNA, the CDR3 is TGTGCCAGCAGTGACAGGACGAACACCGGGGAGCTGTTTTTT. Translated: CASSDRTNTGELFF.